These T cell receptor beta chains were read from a single sample in a study of blood T cell repertoires in COVID-19. Sequencing was performed with immunoSEQ multiplex PCR; in TCRdb, only in-frame clones are kept and a portion is missing. The sample carries around 170,000 clones, around nine tenths recorded once. The sequencing sample was made of peripheral blood. These receptors were taken from a man between 45 and 60 years old with acute or convalescent COVID-19. Both conserved end residues are part of each CDR3. Expanded clones are given a class, and other clones once, few, many or no size at all.

cdr3_length: 16
clone_size: .
v_call: TRBV18
cdr3_aa: CASIKGAQGGTDTQYF

cdr3_length: 14
clone_size: .
v_call: TRBV4-3
cdr3_aa: CASSQAGLGNTIYF

cdr3_length: 16
clone_size: .
v_call: TRBV10-3
cdr3_aa: CAISRLAGGVTGELFF

cdr3_length: 16
clone_size: .
v_call: TRBV6-5
cdr3_aa: CASSYSAGTGDETQYF

cdr3_length: 12
clone_size: .
v_call: TRBV5-6
cdr3_aa: CASSLVRGEAFF

cdr3_length: 16
clone_size: .
v_call: TRBV25-1
cdr3_aa: CASSDPGQGNTGELFF

cdr3_length: 15
clone_size: .
v_call: TRBV19
cdr3_aa: CASSIVRGYGNTIYF

cdr3_length: 13
clone_size: .
v_call: TRBV6-5
cdr3_aa: CASRTVWNSPLHF

cdr3_length: 16
clone_size: few
v_call: TRBV5-4
cdr3_aa: CASSYYRGTTQETQYF

cdr3_length: 16
clone_size: .
v_call: TRBV19
cdr3_aa: CASSGRLAGALYEQYF

cdr3_length: 15
clone_size: .
v_call: TRBV5-1
cdr3_aa: CASSFRTGGRDEQFF

cdr3_length: 14
clone_size: .
v_call: TRBV19
cdr3_aa: CASSMALASYEQYF

cdr3_length: 19
clone_size: .
v_call: TRBV10-2
cdr3_aa: CASSEGGGLAGVGAETQYF

cdr3_length: 11
clone_size: .
v_call: TRBV29-1
cdr3_aa: CSVRGTYEQYF

cdr3_length: 16
clone_size: .
v_call: TRBV7-2
cdr3_aa: CASSLSAGSVSGELFF

cdr3_length: 14
clone_size: .
v_call: TRBV18
cdr3_aa: CASSPLDRAEKLFF

cdr3_length: 14
clone_size: .
v_call: TRBV19
cdr3_aa: CASSIGAGSYGYTF

cdr3_length: 18
clone_size: .
v_call: TRBV24-1
cdr3_aa: CATSDPAVAGGNTGELFF

cdr3_length: 17
clone_size: .
v_call: TRBV4-3
cdr3_aa: CASSQESGALSGNIQYF

cdr3_length: 15
clone_size: .
v_call: TRBV7-3
cdr3_aa: CASSFTGTGDNEQFF

cdr3_length: 12
clone_size: few
v_call: TRBV27
cdr3_aa: CASSSPYSEQFF

cdr3_length: 14
clone_size: once
v_call: TRBV28
cdr3_aa: CASSPGQGAEKLFF

cdr3_length: 15
clone_size: .
v_call: TRBV19
cdr3_aa: CASSPSAVSIETQYF

cdr3_length: 18
clone_size: .
v_call: TRBV24-1
cdr3_aa: CATSAAGGSRMNTGELFF

cdr3_length: 13
clone_size: .
v_call: TRBV10-3
cdr3_aa: CAIRRNLIDTQYF

cdr3_length: 13
clone_size: .
v_call: TRBV30
cdr3_aa: CAWGGQGREKLFF

cdr3_length: 15
clone_size: .
v_call: TRBV18
cdr3_aa: CASSPQTGGYNEQFF

cdr3_length: 13
clone_size: .
v_call: TRBV7-2
cdr3_aa: CASSSDRNTEAFF

cdr3_length: 15
clone_size: .
v_call: TRBV27
cdr3_aa: CASSPLAGGTYEQYF

cdr3_length: 19
clone_size: .
v_call: TRBV9
cdr3_aa: CASSARLRSVQGHYNEQFF

cdr3_length: 15
clone_size: .
v_call: TRBV5-5
cdr3_aa: CASSLRLAVTGELFF

cdr3_length: 15
clone_size: .
v_call: TRBV18
cdr3_aa: CASSPGTGINSPLHF

cdr3_length: 13
clone_size: once
v_call: TRBV29-1
cdr3_aa: CSALTANTGELFF

cdr3_length: 14
clone_size: once
v_call: TRBV7-9
cdr3_aa: CASSLVQMLPEAFF

cdr3_length: 14
clone_size: .
v_call: TRBV9
cdr3_aa: CASSVGESYNEQFF

cdr3_length: 17
clone_size: .
v_call: TRBV6-1
cdr3_aa: CASSALTSPYSPGELFF

cdr3_length: 13
clone_size: .
v_call: TRBV9
cdr3_aa: CASSAWGDNEQFF

cdr3_length: 18
clone_size: .
v_call: TRBV18
cdr3_aa: CASSARRLGGDLNTEAFF

cdr3_length: 15
clone_size: .
v_call: TRBV18
cdr3_aa: CASSQQGSSTDTQYF

cdr3_length: 13
clone_size: .
v_call: TRBV10-3
cdr3_aa: CAISGGGQETQYF

cdr3_length: 17
clone_size: .
v_call: TRBV7-2
cdr3_aa: CASSPAGTGHRNQPQHF